This entry concerns a single T cell receptor (beta chain). This entry belongs to a study of blood T cell repertoires in COVID-19. Study details: From T cells, B-cell-depleted T cells, or PBMCs came the material, which was cDNA or gDNA.

The CDR3 length is 15 residues. V lost 5 bases to trimming and J lost 0 bases; unmatched junction nucleotides: 6. The germline gives CDR1 ENHRY, CDR2 SYGVKD. Per the authors' pipeline: Nucleated cell number was recorded as an estimate derived from reference gene primer amplification. Generated by immunoSEQ multiplex PCR, the TCRdb table keeps only in-frame clones and is missing some. V, J and clone size are those of that table, while D and trimming were read from the DNA. The sample has a few hundred thousand clones; roughly 88% are singletons. The chain carries TRBV10-3 and TRBJ2-7; 8 nucleotides match TRBD1. This sequence was found in a man at least 80 years old with acute or convalescent COVID-19. Sample: peripheral blood. In DNA, the CDR3 is TGTGCCATCAGTTCGACAGGGGACCGCTCCTACGAGCAGTACTTC. It encodes CAISSTGDRSYEQYF.